The 30 T cell receptor beta chains reported below all come from one sample, sequenced in a study of glioma-infiltrating T cells after dendritic cell vaccination. Noted time point: after dendritic cell vaccination, including at tumor progression/relapse. Method: immunoSEQ multiplex PCR; TCRdb's copy keeps in-frame clones and lacks some. The sample lists about 87,000 clones, roughly four fifths seen once, with less than 8% in the top ten. Here the sequenced sample was blood, taken after dendritic cell vaccination. The receptors here all came from a human donor with glioblastoma.

This chain connects TRBV7-3 to TRBJ1-1; perhaps TRBD1 as D (5 bases). There are 14 residues in the CDR3. Germline values: CDR1 SGHTA, CDR2 FQGTGA. The V end was cut by 2 bases, the J end by 3 bases, with 10 bases between. The CDR3 DNA follows: TGTGCCAGCAGCTTATATTCAGGGCACACTGAAGCTTTCTTT. Its protein is CASSLYSGHTEAFF.

The V call is TRBV7-9, the J call TRBJ2-7; a weak D match, TRBD1 (6 bases). CDR1 and CDR2 from the germline V gene are SEHNR and FQNEAQ (reference sequence). The CDR3 totals 17 residues. Trimming pared 5 bases from V and 7 bases from J, leaving 27 bases between. DNA of the CDR3: TGTGCCAGCAGCCCCAAGGGGGACCAGATAGACCCAGGGGAGCAGTACTTC. Protein: CASSPKGDQIDPGEQYF.

This clone was observed a few times. CDR3 nucleotide sequence: TGTGCCATCAGTGAGTCGGTCAGGGGAGAAGGAAACACCATATATTTT. It translates to CAISESVRGEGNTIYF. The chain recombines TRBV10-3 with TRBJ1-3; D is possibly TRBD1 (6 bases). The CDR3 has 16 residues. V dropped 0 bases and J dropped 4 bases, with 13 bases sitting between them. Germline values: CDR1 ENHRY, CDR2 SYGVKD.

This sequence joins TRBV7-6 and TRBJ1-1; D remains ambiguous. The CDR3 runs to 13 residues. V lost 2 bases and J lost 5, with 9 bases in between. CDR1 and CDR2 from the germline V gene are SGHVS and FNYEAQ. The CDR3 region has the DNA TGTGCCAGCAGCTTAAATTTACGGACTGAAGCTTTCTTT. This codes for CASSLNLRTEAFF.

This rearrangement joins TRBV5-1 to TRBJ1-2; D not certain. The CDR3 is 13 amino acids. CDR1 is SGHRS, CDR2 YFSETQ, per germline. Trimming took off 0 bases at V and 6 bases at J, with 9 bases between the two ends. CDR3 in DNA: TGCGCCAGCAGCTTGGCCTTTGAGGATGGCTACACCTTC. It translates to CASSLAFEDGYTF. Full variable domain (remainder filled in from reference TRBV5-1 and TRBJ1-2): KAGVTQTPRYLIKTRGQQVTLSCSPISGHRSVSWYQQTPGQGLQFLFEYFSETQRNKGNFPGRFSGRQFSNSRSEMNVSTLELGDSALYLCASSLAFEDGYTFGSGTRLTVV.

V and J are TRBV6-1 and TRBJ2-3; 10 positions match TRBD1. The V gene end was trimmed by 2 bases and the J gene end by 4 bases; junction bases not matched to a gene: 12. CDR1 is MNHNS, CDR2 SASEGT, per germline. The CDR3 is 18 residues long. The CDR3 here is CASSEQYFGTGVSDTQYF. In DNA, the CDR3 is TGTGCCAGCAGTGAACAGTACTTTGGGACAGGGGTTTCAGATACGCAGTATTTT.

This rearrangement joins TRBV6-5 to TRBJ1-2, with D possibly matching TRBD1 (6 bases). Between the trimmed V and J ends, which lost 5 bases and 3 bases, there was a span of 13 bases. Looked up from germline, CDR1 is MNHEY and CDR2 is SVGAGI. CDR3 size: 14 residues. The CDR3 DNA is TGTGCCAGCAGTGAGGGACACACCGACTATGGCTACACCTTC. As protein: CASSEGHTDYGYTF.

The chain recombines TRBV5-1 with TRBJ1-3; 11 nucleotides align to TRBD1. The J segment lost 3 bases and the V segment lost 5 bases, leaving 7 bases of the junction unmatched. Germline loops: CDR1 SGHRS, CDR2 YFSETQ. CDR3 length: 16 residues. Here the CDR3 DNA reads TGCGCCAGCAGTTTTTCGGGGACAGGGGGTGGAAACACCATATATTTT. This encodes CASSFSGTGGGNTIYF.

The rearrangement links TRBV10-3 to TRBJ1-5; D uncertain. The length of the CDR3 is 13 residues. Per the germline V gene, CDR1 is ENHRY and CDR2 is SYGVKD. The V end lost 3 bases, the J end lost 4 bases, and 7 bases lay between the germline ends. The CDR3 DNA reads as TGTGCCATCAGTGATAGAGAGAATCAGCCCCAGCATTTT. Translated: CAISDRENQPQHF.

This clone was picked up a small number of times. The V gene is TRBV10-1, the J gene TRBJ2-7; TRBD2 matches at 10 bases. Trimming took 4 bases from V and 0 from J; bases not matched to a gene: 9. The germline CDR1 and CDR2 sequences are WNHNN and SYGVQD (reference sequence). The CDR3 runs to 17 residues. CDR3 in DNA: TGCGCCAGCAGTGTTAGTAGCGGGGGGCCAACCTCCTACGAGCAGTACTTC. Its protein is CASSVSSGGPTSYEQYF.

The chain couples TRBV5-6 to TRBJ2-5; a possible D gene is TRBD1 (8 bases). The germline gives CDR1 SGHDT, CDR2 YYEEEE. The V end lost 4 bases, the J end lost 4 bases, and 14 bases lay between the germline ends. There are 14 residues in the CDR3. This CDR3 reads CASSTTGEGETQYF. The CDR3 DNA sequence: TGTGCCAGCAGCACGACAGGGGAGGGAGAGACCCAGTACTTC.

The chain combines TRBV19 with TRBJ2-5; a weak D match, TRBD1 (6 bases). The germline CDR1 and CDR2 sequences are LNHDA and SQIVND (reference sequence). With 3 bases removed from V and 7 bases from J, the gap between germline ends came to 15 bases. The CDR3 sequence is 14 residues long. The CDR3 reads CASSMEQGLGTQYF. DNA for the CDR3: TGTGCCAGTAGTATGGAACAGGGATTAGGGACCCAGTACTTC.

The CDR3, as DNA: TGCGCCAGCAGCTTGGATCCGGAGAGCTCCTACGAGCAGTACTTC. As protein: CASSLDPESSYEQYF. The genes are TRBV5-1 and TRBJ2-7; D is unclear. Germline V gene sequence: CDR1 SGHRS, CDR2 YFSETQ. Trimming took 0 bases from V and 0 from J, leaving 10 bases between them. The CDR3 runs 15 residues.

The V call is TRBV11-3, the J call TRBJ2-2; weak D call: TRBD2 (7 bases). This CDR3 region has 15 residues. In germline, CDR1 is SGHNT, CDR2 YENEEA. Between the trimmed V and J ends, which lost 4 bases and 5 bases, there was a span of 14 bases. The CDR3 DNA is TGTGCCAGCAGCTCCGGGGGGCATCGAACCGGGGAGCTGTTTTTT. Its protein is CASSSGGHRTGELFF.

The table lists this clone with a few counts. The V gene is TRBV5-1, the J gene TRBJ2-2; 11 bases map to TRBD2. This CDR3 is built from 19 residues. In germline, CDR1 is SGHRS, CDR2 YFSETQ. V shed 1 base and J 0 bases; nucleotides not matched to a gene: 8. As DNA, the CDR3 is TGCGCCAGCAGCTTGCTGGCTAGCGGGGGGCCTACGAACACCGGGGAGCTGTTTTTT. It translates to CASSLLASGGPTNTGELFF.

The chain joins TRBV7-9 to TRBJ2-7; TRBD2 matches at 8 bases. The CDR3 contains 14 residues. V gave up 2 bases and J gave up 4 bases; unmatched junction bases: 4. The germline gives CDR1 SEHNR, CDR2 FQNEAQ (reference sequence). The CDR3 spells CASSLSGLAYEQYF. Written as DNA, the CDR3 is TGTGCCAGCAGCTTAAGTGGACTAGCTTACGAGCAGTACTTC.

The genes are TRBV11-2 and TRBJ1-5; D gene uncertain. CDR1 and CDR2 (germline): SGHAT, FQNNGV. This CDR3 region has 14 residues. V shed 1 base and J shed 1 base, with 5 bases lying between them. CDR3 coding DNA: TGTGCCAGCAGCTTAGGTCAGAGCAATCAGCCCCAGCATTTT. Amino acids: CASSLGQSNQPQHF. Using reference TRBV11-2 and TRBJ1-5 for the parts outside the CDR3, the full variable domain is EAGVAQSPRYKIIEKRQSVAFWCNPISGHATLYWYQQILGQGPKLLIQFQNNGVVDDSQLPKDRFSAERLKGVDSTLKIQPAKLEDSAVYLCASSLGQSNQPQHFGDGTRLSIL.

V gene TRBV5-4 combines with J gene TRBJ2-5; 13 bases are a match to TRBD2. The V segment lost 3 bases and the J segment 3 bases; nucleotides outside the gene matches: 5. Looked up from germline, CDR1 is SGHNT and CDR2 is YYREEE (reference sequence). There are 16 residues in the CDR3. The CDR3 sequence is CASSSGLAGEKETQYF. CDR3 DNA: TGTGCCAGCAGCTCCGGACTAGCGGGGGAAAAAGAGACCCAGTACTTC.

The V and J genes are TRBV6-1 and TRBJ1-2, with D possibly being TRBD1 (5 bases). This CDR3 contains 13 residues. Looked up from germline, CDR1 is MNHNS and CDR2 is SASEGT. V shed 5 bases and J shed 3 bases, with 10 bases lying between them. The CDR3 sequence: CASSSGRDYGYTF. The DNA for the CDR3 is TGTGCCAGCAGTTCCGGCAGGGACTATGGCTACACCTTC.

This clone has just a few counts. V usage is TRBV27 and J usage is TRBJ1-6, with D uncertain. With 8 bases removed from V and 8 bases from J, the gap between germline ends came to 19 bases. Germline CDR1 MNHEY, CDR2 SMNVEV (reference sequence). The CDR3 totals 15 residues. The CDR3 DNA reads as TGTGCCAGCGGCCCTTCAATTGCTCCACATTCACCCCTCCACTTT. The encoded protein is CASGPSIAPHSPLHF.

The chain joins TRBV11-2 to TRBJ2-4; 9 positions match TRBD1. The CDR3 loop spans 15 amino acids. Germline CDR1 SGHAT, CDR2 FQNNGV. The V segment lost 5 bases and the J segment 8 bases; nucleotides outside the gene matches: 10. CDR3 DNA: TGTGCCAGCAGCCCCGGACAGGGGAAGAGAGACATTCAGTACTTC. It yields the protein CASSPGQGKRDIQYF. Using reference TRBV11-2 and TRBJ2-4 for the parts outside the CDR3, the full variable domain is EAGVAQSPRYKIIEKRQSVAFWCNPISGHATLYWYQQILGQGPKLLIQFQNNGVVDDSQLPKDRFSAERLKGVDSTLKIQPAKLEDSAVYLCASSPGQGKRDIQYFGAGTRLSVL.

The J gene is TRBJ1-1, the V gene TRBV30, with D hard to call. Trimming cost V 4 bases and J 4 bases, with 13 bases left between them. The CDR3 length is 13 residues. The germline V gene encodes CDR1 GTSNPN and CDR2 SVGIG (reference sequence). CDR3 region: CAWNARRGTEAFF. The CDR3 region has the DNA TGTGCCTGGAACGCGAGGAGAGGCACTGAAGCTTTCTTT.

The rearrangement uses TRBV30 and TRBJ2-3; 9 bases align to TRBD1. V shed 5 bases and J 4 bases; nucleotides not matched to a gene: 10. The CDR3 is 15 amino acids. The V gene's germline CDR1 is GTSNPN and CDR2 SVGIG (reference sequence). CDR3 protein: CAWALGQGSSDTQYF. The CDR3 DNA reads as TGTGCCTGGGCCCTGGGACAGGGAAGTTCAGATACGCAGTATTTT.

The gene calls are TRBV4-2 and TRBJ1-1; TRBD1 might be the D (6 bases). CDR3 size: 15 residues. Between the trimmed V and J ends, which lost 0 bases and 4 bases, there was a span of 12 bases. CDR1 is LGHNA, CDR2 YNFKEQ, per germline. CDR3 loop: CASSQDIQGVTEAFF. DNA for the CDR3: TGTGCCAGCAGCCAAGATATACAGGGAGTCACTGAAGCTTTCTTT.

V and J are TRBV6-1 and TRBJ2-7; TRBD2 might be the D (5 bases). CDR3 size: 12 residues. CDR1 is MNHNS and CDR2 is SASEGT in the germline V gene. The germline V and J ends were trimmed by 1 base and 13 bases, with 14 bases remaining between them. CDR3 residues: CASSEVDGNYYF. DNA of the CDR3: TGTGCCAGCAGTGAAGTAGACGGGAATTATTACTTC.

This chain joins TRBV11-3 and TRBJ1-3; D not resolved. This CDR3 region has 14 residues. V gave up 1 base and J gave up 1 base, with 5 bases separating them. The V gene's germline CDR1 is SGHNT and CDR2 YENEEA. The CDR3 DNA reads TGTGCCAGCAGCTTAGGAGGTTCTGGAAACACCATATATTTT. Translated, it gives CASSLGGSGNTIYF. Supplemented by reference TRBV11-3 and TRBJ1-3, the full variable domain reads EAGVVQSPRYKIIEKKQPVAFWCNPISGHNTLYWYLQNLGQGPELLIRYENEEAVDDSQLPKDRFSAERLKGVDSTLKIQPAELGDSAVYLCASSLGGSGNTIYFGEGSWLTVV.

The CDR3 sequence: CASSLTQGGTEAFF. The CDR3 bases are TGTGCCAGCAGCTTAACGCAGGGAGGAACTGAAGCTTTCTTT. The chain employs TRBV7-3 and TRBJ1-1, with a possible D match to TRBD1 (5 bases). With 0 bases removed from V and 5 bases from J, the gap between germline ends came to 10 bases. The CDR3 is 14 residues long. CDR1 is SGHTA, CDR2 FQGTGA, per germline. Complete variable domain (other parts from reference TRBV7-3 and TRBJ1-1): GAGVSQTPSNKVTEKGKYVELRCDPISGHTALYWYRQSLGQGPEFLIYFQGTGAADDSGLPNDRFFAVRPEGSVSTLKIQRTERGDSAVYLCASSLTQGGTEAFFGQGTRLTVV.

J is TRBJ1-4 and V is TRBV14; D unclear. Germline-derived CDR1 and CDR2 are SGHDN and FVKESK. The V and J ends lost 3 bases and 7 bases respectively, with 18 bases between them. There are 16 residues in the CDR3. DNA for the CDR3: TGTGCCAGCAGCCAGATATCTCCGGGGAAGAGTGAAAAACTGTTTTTT. It translates to CASSQISPGKSEKLFF.

The chain uses TRBV27 and TRBJ1-1; 12 nucleotides agree with TRBD1. This CDR3 comprises 13 residues. The V gene's germline CDR1 is MNHEY and CDR2 SMNVEV (reference sequence). Trimming at V came to 9 bases and at J to 5 bases, leaving 4 bases not matched to a gene. The CDR3 region is CASGTGGETEAFF. CDR3 DNA sequence: TGTGCCAGTGGGACAGGGGGCGAGACTGAAGCTTTCTTT.

This chain joins TRBV7-2 and TRBJ1-2, with 11 bases that match TRBD1. CDR1 is SGHTA and CDR2 is FQGNSA in the germline V gene. The CDR3 is 16 residues long. V was clipped by 0 bases and J by 8 bases; unmatched bases: 8. The CDR3 here is CASSLAARTGGDGYTF. CDR3 nucleotide sequence: TGTGCCAGCAGCTTAGCGGCCCGGACAGGGGGCGACGGCTACACCTTC.